The T cell receptor beta chain described here comes from a study of blood T cells in healthy people across ages. Combining a sample-barcoded 5' primer with a J-beta primer mix, a second PCR ran for 7 to 11 cycles. TCRdb re-derived calls from the 5' RACE reads in MiXCR, one entry per CDR3 protein. The sample holds approximately 820,000 distinct CDR3 sequences, about 42% seen once. Germline lookup yields CDR1 SGHNT and CDR2 YENEEA. The CDR3 totals 12 residues. Trimming removed 5 bases from V and 8 bases from J, with 12 bases in between. Extraction of total RNA produced a minimum of 5 micrograms from each sample.

Sequenced input: blood. The V call is TRBV11-3, the J call TRBJ1-2; TRBD1 might be the D (5 bases). The TCR originated in a man between 60 and 75 years old in good health. CDR3 in amino acids: CASSLGADGYTF. Written as DNA, the CDR3 is TGTGCCAGCAGCCTAGGGGCCGACGGCTACACCTTC.